A single sample gave rise to the 24 T cell receptor beta chains below, sequenced in a study of technical replicates of blood from a few donors. Data came from immunoSEQ multiplex PCR; TCRdb stores just in-frame clones and leaves some out. The table lists tens of thousands of clones, around nine tenths of them singletons. The sequencing input was PBMCs. The source is a human donor in good health. Some clones in this sample may be carry-over from other donors' samples.

The V gene is TRBV2, the J gene TRBJ2-1, with 8 bases fitting TRBD1. Germline V gene sequence: CDR1 SNHLY, CDR2 FYNNEI. CDR3 size: 15 residues. V was pared by 7 bases and J by 1 base, with 6 bases of the junction left unmatched. The CDR3 DNA reads TGTGCCAGCAACCCCGGACAGGGTTCCTACAATGAGCAGTTCTTC. The encoded protein is CASNPGQGSYNEQFF.

The CDR3 loop is CASSPNQETQYF. The CDR3 DNA follows: TGTGCCAGCTCCCCTAACCAAGAGACCCAGTACTTC. This sequence joins TRBV18 and TRBJ2-5, with D hard to call. The CDR3 contains 12 residues. The V end lost 6 bases, the J end lost 0 bases, and 5 bases lay between the germline ends. Germline CDR1 KGHSH, CDR2 LQKENI. The entire variable domain, with the rest obtained from reference TRBV18 and TRBJ2-5, is as follows: NAGVMQNPRHLVRRRGQEARLRCSPMKGHSHVYWYRQLPEEGLKFMVYLQKENIIDESGMPKERFSAEFPKEGPSILRIQQVVRGDSAAYFCASSPNQETQYFGPGTRLLVL.

V is TRBV6-6 and J is TRBJ1-5; D remains unclear. Trimming left V 5 bases short and J 10 bases short, with 15 bases between. The CDR3 length is 13 residues. Germline loops: CDR1 MNHNY, CDR2 SVGAGI (reference sequence). CDR3 in amino acids: CASSPGVDGPQHF. CDR3 bases: TGTGCCAGCAGTCCGGGAGTCGACGGTCCCCAGCATTTT.

V is TRBV5-8 and J is TRBJ1-1; D possibly corresponds to TRBD1 (6 bases). This CDR3 is built from 14 residues. Germline V gene sequence: CDR1 SGHTS, CDR2 YDEGEE. V lost 8 bases and J lost 6, with 20 bases in between. The chain's CDR3 is CASLRHRVSPEAFF. The CDR3 DNA is TGTGCCAGTCTCCGACACAGGGTATCCCCTGAAGCTTTCTTT. Full variable domain (missing parts from reference TRBV5-8 and TRBJ1-1): EAGVTQSPTHLIKTRGQQATLRCSPISGHTSVYWYQQALGLGLQFLLWYDEGEERNRGNFPPRFSGRQFPNYSSELNVNALELEDSALYLCASLRHRVSPEAFFGQGTRLTVV.

V is TRBV19 and J is TRBJ2-3, with 9 positions matching TRBD2. Germline CDR1 LNHDA, CDR2 SQIVND (reference sequence). Losses at the gene ends were 4 bases for V and 4 bases for J; bases not matched to a gene: 9. The CDR3 runs 16 residues. The CDR3 coding sequence is TGTGCCAGTAGTACCTCGGCGGGGGGGGTGGCAGATACGCAGTATTTT. Protein product: CASSTSAGGVADTQYF.

V usage is TRBV6-1 and J usage is TRBJ2-1, with 9 positions matching TRBD1. Per germline, CDR1 MNHNS and CDR2 SASEGT. The CDR3 extends over 15 amino acids. V trimming: 2 bases; J trimming: 6 bases; junction bases outside the gene matches: 5. This chain's CDR3 is CASSERQGGGNEQFF. CDR3 bases: TGTGCCAGCAGTGAACGACAGGGGGGCGGCAATGAGCAGTTCTTC.

The gene calls are TRBV5-1 and TRBJ2-5; a weak D match, TRBD2 (6 bases). V lost 5 bases to trimming and J lost 2 bases, with 7 bases between them. Germline V lookup: CDR1 SGHRS, CDR2 YFSETQ. CDR3 length: 12 residues. The CDR3 spells CASSAGQETQYF. The CDR3 DNA is TGCGCCAGCAGTGCGGGACAAGAGACCCAGTACTTC.

The rearrangement links TRBV18 to TRBJ2-7; TRBD1 is a possible D gene (6 bases). Looked up from germline, CDR1 is KGHSH and CDR2 is LQKENI. V was trimmed by 3 bases and J by 4 bases, leaving 13 bases between them. The CDR3 is 14 residues long. The CDR3 coding sequence is TGTGCCAGCTCACCGGTCAGGGGAGTGTACGAGCAGTACTTC. Residues: CASSPVRGVYEQYF.

This chain uses TRBV25-1 with TRBJ1-2; 8 bases are shared with TRBD1. J was trimmed by 4 bases and V by 5 bases; bases with no gene match: 6. Looked up from germline, CDR1 is MGHDK and CDR2 is SYGVNS. The CDR3 consists of 14 residues. Written as DNA, the CDR3 is TGTGCCAGCAGTTCGGACAGGGCCTTCTATGGCTACACCTTC. It codes for CASSSDRAFYGYTF.

The J gene is TRBJ1-4, the V gene TRBV4-1; D may be TRBD1 (6 bases). The CDR3 extends over 17 amino acids. CDR1 and CDR2 (germline): MGHRA, YSYEKL. Trimming pared 1 base from V and 8 bases from J, leaving 20 bases between. The CDR3 sequence: CASSQANSSRGREKLFF. The CDR3 DNA is TGCGCCAGCAGCCAAGCTAACAGTTCCAGGGGTCGCGAAAAACTGTTTTTT.

The chain carries TRBV10-3 and TRBJ1-2; D may be TRBD1 (5 bases). With 8 bases removed from V and 2 bases from J, the gap between germline ends came to 9 bases. CDR1 and CDR2 from the germline V gene are ENHRY and SYGVKD. The CDR3 contains 12 residues. This CDR3 reads CAIGADNYGYTF. The CDR3 DNA sequence: TGTGCCATCGGGGCGGACAACTATGGCTACACCTTC.

The V call is TRBV6-5, the J call TRBJ2-7; D unclear. The V gene lost 2 bases and the J gene lost 0 bases, with 11 bases spanning the gap. The CDR3 runs to 15 residues. Looked up from germline, CDR1 is MNHEY and CDR2 is SVGAGI. DNA of the CDR3: TGTGCCAGCAGTTACGGCCGTACAAGCTCCTACGAGCAGTACTTC. This codes for CASSYGRTSSYEQYF.

This rearrangement joins TRBV5-1 to TRBJ2-1; TRBD2 agrees at 13 bases. This CDR3 region has 15 residues. V shed 4 bases, J shed 7 bases, and the junction held 5 bases outside the gene matches. Germline assignment: CDR1 SGHRS and CDR2 YFSETQ. The chain's CDR3 is CASSRTSGGDNEQFF. CDR3 coding DNA: TGCGCCAGCAGCCGGACTAGCGGGGGCGATAATGAGCAGTTCTTC.

This clone has a handful of counts. V and J are TRBV5-6 and TRBJ1-5, with 9 bases that match TRBD1. The CDR3 is made up of 16 amino acids. Germline CDR1 and CDR2: SGHDT and YYEEEE. Trimming cost V 4 bases and J 4 bases; bases outside gene matches: 9. CDR3: CASSGGTGSRNQPQHF. The CDR3 DNA follows: TGTGCCAGCAGCGGTGGGACAGGGAGTCGGAATCAGCCCCAGCATTTT.

There are a few counts of this clone. The V and J genes are TRBV6-4 and TRBJ2-3, with 7 bases lining up with TRBD2. V trimming: 2 bases; J trimming: 4 bases; junction bases outside the gene matches: 3. Germline-derived CDR1 and CDR2 are MRHNA and SNTAGT. The CDR3 contains 14 residues. DNA for the CDR3: TGTGCCAGCAGTGACGGCGGGAGTTCAGATACGCAGTATTTT. Its translation is CASSDGGSSDTQYF.

The chain links TRBV7-6 to TRBJ2-3, with D possibly matching TRBD2 (5 bases). The germline V and J ends were trimmed by 5 bases and 1 base, with 10 bases remaining between them. The length of the CDR3 is 14 residues. Germline lookup yields CDR1 SGHVS and CDR2 FNYEAQ. CDR3 loop: CASSNDGGTDTQYF. For the CDR3, the DNA is TGTGCCAGCAGCAACGACGGGGGCACAGATACGCAGTATTTT. Complete variable domain (other parts from reference TRBV7-6 and TRBJ2-3): GAGVSQSPRYKVTKRGQDVALRCDPISGHVSLYWYRQALGQGPEFLTYFNYEAQQDKSGLPNDRFSAERPEGSISTLTIQRTEQRDSAMYRCASSNDGGTDTQYFGPGTRLTVL.

The chain uses TRBV5-1 and TRBJ1-4; TRBD1 matches at 7 bases. The length of the CDR3 is 15 residues. Germline V gene lookup returns CDR1 SGHRS and CDR2 YFSETQ. With V trimmed by 3 bases and J by 2 bases, 4 bases remained unmatched. The chain's CDR3 is CASSSTGSTNEKLFF. CDR3 bases: TGCGCCAGCAGCTCGACAGGGTCCACTAATGAAAAACTGTTTTTT.

This clone was observed a single time. V gene TRBV15 combines with J gene TRBJ2-6, with TRBD1 matching 8 bases. CDR1 and CDR2 (germline): LNHNV, YYDKDF (reference sequence). This CDR3 contains 18 residues. V shed 1 base, J shed 0 bases, and the junction held 5 bases outside the gene matches. The CDR3 loop is CATSRVGQDSSGANVLTF. The CDR3 DNA is TGTGCCACCAGCAGAGTGGGACAGGACAGCTCTGGGGCCAACGTCCTGACTTTC.

CDR3 loop: CASRRDSGGNQPQHF. CDR3 nucleotide sequence: TGTGCCAGCAGGAGGGACAGCGGTGGCAATCAGCCCCAGCATTTT. The J gene is TRBJ1-5, the V gene TRBV6-5; 7 positions match TRBD1. The CDR3 runs to 15 residues. With V trimmed by 6 bases and J by 2 bases, 7 bases remained unmatched. The V gene's germline CDR1 is MNHEY and CDR2 SVGAGI.

This clone has only a few counts. This rearrangement joins TRBV2 to TRBJ1-5, with 7 positions matching TRBD1. Germline V gene sequence: CDR1 SNHLY, CDR2 FYNNEI. The CDR3 extends over 11 amino acids. The V and J ends lost 5 bases and 12 bases, in that order; junction bases with no gene match: 4. CDR3 nucleotide sequence: TGTGCCAGCAGTCAAGGGGGCATCCAGCATTTT. Translated, it gives CASSQGGIQHF.

Here the CDR3 reads CASTSPGGTEAFF. The CDR3, as DNA: TGTGCCAGCACCAGCCCGGGAGGCACTGAAGCTTTCTTT. The genes are TRBV7-6 and TRBJ1-1, with no clear D. The germline V and J ends were trimmed by 7 bases and 4 bases, with 13 bases remaining between them. The germline CDR1 and CDR2 sequences are SGHVS and FNYEAQ. This CDR3 is built from 13 residues.

This chain links TRBV2 with TRBJ2-5; D not certain. The ends were cut back, 6 bases at V and 0 bases at J, with 8 bases in the middle. The CDR3 spans 13 residues. Germline loops: CDR1 SNHLY, CDR2 FYNNEI. DNA for the CDR3: TGTGCCAGCAGGAAGAGGTACCAAGAGACCCAGTACTTC. As protein: CASRKRYQETQYF.

This chain connects TRBV7-9 to TRBJ1-2, with D tentatively TRBD1 (6 bases). The germline V and J ends were trimmed by 6 bases and 6 bases, with 23 bases remaining between them. Germline assignment: CDR1 SEHNR and CDR2 FQNEAQ (reference sequence). There are 16 residues in the CDR3. The CDR3 here is CASSLLGGAPANGYTF. Written as DNA, the CDR3 is TGTGCCAGCAGTCTTTTAGGGGGGGCGCCGGCAAATGGCTACACCTTC.

The CDR3 region has the DNA TGTGCCAGCAGGGGGCAGATCCTGACTAGCGGGTTTAGCTCTGGGGCCAACGTCCTGACTTTC. Residues: CASRGQILTSGFSSGANVLTF. The chain links TRBV27 to TRBJ2-6; TRBD2 matches at 10 bases. Losses at the gene ends were 6 bases for V and 0 bases for J; bases not matched to a gene: 17. This CDR3 is 21 amino acids long. Germline CDR1 reads MNHEY; CDR2 reads SMNVEV (reference sequence).